Below, one T cell receptor beta chain is given with its context. Its target is unknown. This entry comes from a study of post-analysis software for immune sequencing data. In the study overall: Several disease courses (relapsing-remitting, secondary progressive and progressive-relapsing) of multiple sclerosis were included. Study-wide results and caveats: By F measure, strong co-clustering occurred among samples prepared in the same batch. The five TRBV segments detected at higher frequency in patients than in controls included TRBV5-6, TRBV5-1 and TRBV20-1. Relative to controls, patients with multiple sclerosis showed significantly lower normalized Chao1 diversity.

The TCR beta cDNA libraries contained unique molecular identifiers. The authors obtained some 500,000 cDNA molecules from around 0.96 to 9.9 million T cells. TCRdb used MiXCR to reprocess the PCR reads, holding one entry per CDR3 protein. The sample lists about 570,000 distinct CDR3 sequences, about a third occurring once. Germline V lookup: CDR1 SGHRS, CDR2 YFSETQ. The CDR3 has 17 residues. With 0 bases removed from V and 6 bases from J, the gap between germline ends came to 21 bases. The sequenced sample was blood. This receptor was identified in a girl aged 2 to 17 with multiple sclerosis. The V and J genes are TRBV5-1 and TRBJ1-1; D is unclear. The DNA for the CDR3 is TGCGCCAGCAGCTTGGCCCCACCGGCGGGGTTGGACCCTGAAGCTTTCTTT. Its translation: CASSLAPPAGLDPEAFF.